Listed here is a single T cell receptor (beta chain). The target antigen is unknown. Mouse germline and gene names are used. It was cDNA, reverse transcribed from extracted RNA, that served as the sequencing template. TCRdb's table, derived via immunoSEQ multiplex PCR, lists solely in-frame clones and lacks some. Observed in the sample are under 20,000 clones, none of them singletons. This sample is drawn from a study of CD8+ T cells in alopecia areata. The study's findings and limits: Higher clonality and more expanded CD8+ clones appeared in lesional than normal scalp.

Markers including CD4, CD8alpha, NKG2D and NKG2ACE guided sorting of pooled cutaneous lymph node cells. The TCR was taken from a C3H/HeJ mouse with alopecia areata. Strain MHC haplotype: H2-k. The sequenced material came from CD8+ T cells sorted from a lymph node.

CDR3 protein: CASGDGTDSDYTF. The DNA read from the CDR3 is TGTGCCAGCGGTGATGGGACAGACTCC. The rearrangement uses TRBV13-2 and TRBJ1-2; D may be TRBD1 (6 bases). With the read ending 4 residues before the CDR3 end, the germline J gene is used to fill in that end. Trimming stripped 0 bases from V and 3 bases from J, with 6 bases between. The CDR3 extends over 13 amino acids. CDR1 is NNHNN, CDR2 SYGAGS, per germline (reference sequence).